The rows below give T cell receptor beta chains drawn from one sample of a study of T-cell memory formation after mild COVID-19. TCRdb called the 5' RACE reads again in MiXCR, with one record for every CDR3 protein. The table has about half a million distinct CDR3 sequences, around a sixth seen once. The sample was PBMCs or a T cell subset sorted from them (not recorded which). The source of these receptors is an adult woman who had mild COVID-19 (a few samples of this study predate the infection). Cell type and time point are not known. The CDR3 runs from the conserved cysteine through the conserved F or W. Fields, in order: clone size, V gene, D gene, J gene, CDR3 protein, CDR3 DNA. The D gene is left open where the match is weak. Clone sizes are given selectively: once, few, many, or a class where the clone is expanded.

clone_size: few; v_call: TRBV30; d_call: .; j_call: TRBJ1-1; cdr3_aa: CAWSSNGGVRLGNKNTEAFF; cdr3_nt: TGTGCCTGGAGTTCCAATGGGGGGGTTCGTCTAGGAAATAAGAACACTGAAGCTTTCTTT
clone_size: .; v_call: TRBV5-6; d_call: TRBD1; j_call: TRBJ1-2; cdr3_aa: CASSHGIGGGYTF; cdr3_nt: TGTGCCAGCAGTCATGGGATAGGGGGCGGCTACACCTTC
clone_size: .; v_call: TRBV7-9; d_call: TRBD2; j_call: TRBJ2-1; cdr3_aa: CASSTGLAETNEQFF; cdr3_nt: TGTGCCAGCAGCACGGGACTAGCGGAAACCAATGAGCAGTTCTTC
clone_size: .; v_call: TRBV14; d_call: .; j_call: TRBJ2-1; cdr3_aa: CASSQVPSGGAFF; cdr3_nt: TGTGCCAGCAGCCAAGTGCCCTCGGGCGGTGCGTTCTTC
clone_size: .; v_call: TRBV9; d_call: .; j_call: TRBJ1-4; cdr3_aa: CASSVGTVSNEKLFF; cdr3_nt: TGTGCCAGCAGCGTCGGAACGGTCTCTAATGAAAAACTGTTTTTT
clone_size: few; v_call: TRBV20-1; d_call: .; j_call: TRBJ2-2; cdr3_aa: CSALKNTGELFF; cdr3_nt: TGCAGTGCTCTTAAGAACACCGGGGAGCTGTTTTTT
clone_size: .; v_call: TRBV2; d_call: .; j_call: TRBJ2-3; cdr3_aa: CASSEEGNTDTQYF; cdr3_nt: TGTGCCAGCAGTGAGGAGGGCAACACAGATACGCAGTATTTT
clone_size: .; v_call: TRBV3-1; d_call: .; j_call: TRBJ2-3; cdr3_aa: CASSRTQSASFTQYF; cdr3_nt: TGTGCCAGCAGCCGGACGCAGTCCGCAAGCTTTACGCAGTATTTT
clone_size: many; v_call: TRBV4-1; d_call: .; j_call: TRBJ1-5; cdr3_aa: CASSQATGTQYAQHF; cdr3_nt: TGCGCCAGCAGCCAAGCCACCGGGACACAATATGCCCAGCATTTT
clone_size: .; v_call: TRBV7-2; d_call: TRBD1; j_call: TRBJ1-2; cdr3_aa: CASSSQPIDREELGYTF; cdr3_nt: TGTGCCAGCAGCTCCCAACCTATAGACAGGGAGGAACTCGGCTACACCTTC
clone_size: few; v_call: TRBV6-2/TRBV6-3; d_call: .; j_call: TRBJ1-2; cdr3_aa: CASSSGVYGYTF; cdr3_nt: TGTGCCAGCAGTTCGGGAGTCTATGGCTACACCTTC
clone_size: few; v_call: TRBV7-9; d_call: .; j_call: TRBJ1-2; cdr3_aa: CASSPDGYGYTF; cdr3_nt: TGTGCCAGCAGCCCGGACGGCTATGGCTACACCTTC
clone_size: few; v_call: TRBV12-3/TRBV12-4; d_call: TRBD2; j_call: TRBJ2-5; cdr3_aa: CASSLGLWEGETQYF; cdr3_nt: TGTGCCAGCAGTTTAGGTCTCTGGGAGGGGGAGACCCAGTACTTC
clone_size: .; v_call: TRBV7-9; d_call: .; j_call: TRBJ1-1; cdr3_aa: CASSSSPSSEAFF; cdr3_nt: TGTGCCAGCAGCTCCTCCCCGTCCTCTGAAGCTTTCTTT
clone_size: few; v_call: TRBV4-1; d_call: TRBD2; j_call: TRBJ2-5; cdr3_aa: CASSPKRAGGRHRETQYF; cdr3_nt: TGCGCCAGCAGCCCGAAACGGGCGGGGGGACGGCACCGGGAGACCCAGTACTTC
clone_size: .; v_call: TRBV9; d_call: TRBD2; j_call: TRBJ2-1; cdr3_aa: CASSVVPSGRDNEQFF; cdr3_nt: TGTGCCAGCAGCGTAGTCCCCAGCGGGAGGGACAATGAGCAGTTCTTC
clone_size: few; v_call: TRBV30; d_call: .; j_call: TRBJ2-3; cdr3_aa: CAWTFWDWSTDTQYF; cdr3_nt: TGTGCCTGGACCTTTTGGGACTGGAGCACAGATACGCAGTATTTT
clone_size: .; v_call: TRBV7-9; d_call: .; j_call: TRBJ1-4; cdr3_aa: CASSSLRQPTNEKLFF; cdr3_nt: TGTGCCAGCAGCTCCCTTCGACAACCAACTAATGAAAAACTGTTTTTT
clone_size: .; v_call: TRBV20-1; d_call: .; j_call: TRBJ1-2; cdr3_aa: CSATRGANYGYTF; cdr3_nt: TGCAGTGCTACCAGGGGAGCTAACTATGGCTACACCTTC
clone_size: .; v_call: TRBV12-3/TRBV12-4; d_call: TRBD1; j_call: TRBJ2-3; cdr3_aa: CASSLVRGRTDTQYF; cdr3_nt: TGTGCCAGCAGTTTAGTCAGGGGGCGCACAGATACGCAGTATTTT
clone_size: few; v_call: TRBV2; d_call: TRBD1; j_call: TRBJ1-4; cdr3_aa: CASRRQGKNEKLFF; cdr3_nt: TGTGCCAGCCGACGACAGGGAAAGAATGAAAAACTGTTTTTT
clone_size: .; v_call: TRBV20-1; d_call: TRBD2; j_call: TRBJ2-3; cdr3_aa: CSAQRAGGSSTDTQYF; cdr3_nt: TGCAGTGCCCAGAGGGCGGGAGGGTCTAGCACAGATACGCAGTATTTT
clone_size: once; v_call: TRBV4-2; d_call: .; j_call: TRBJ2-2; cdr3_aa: CASSQDFSSGPGELFF; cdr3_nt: TGTGCCAGCAGCCAAGATTTCAGTTCAGGGCCCGGGGAGCTGTTTTTT
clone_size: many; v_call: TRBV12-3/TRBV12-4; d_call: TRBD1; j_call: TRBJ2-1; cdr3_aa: CANGRTGEYNEQFF; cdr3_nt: TGTGCCAACGGCCGGACAGGGGAATACAATGAGCAGTTCTTC